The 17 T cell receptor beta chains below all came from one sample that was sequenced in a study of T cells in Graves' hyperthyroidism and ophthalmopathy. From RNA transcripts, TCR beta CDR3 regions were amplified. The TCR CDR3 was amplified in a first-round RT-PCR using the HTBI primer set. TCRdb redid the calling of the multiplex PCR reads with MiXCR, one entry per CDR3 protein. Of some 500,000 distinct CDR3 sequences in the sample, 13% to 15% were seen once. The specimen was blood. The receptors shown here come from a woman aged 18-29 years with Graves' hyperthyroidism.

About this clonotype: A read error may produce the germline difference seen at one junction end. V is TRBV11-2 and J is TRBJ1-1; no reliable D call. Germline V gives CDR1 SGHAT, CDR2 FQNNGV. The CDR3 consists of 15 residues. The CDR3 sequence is CASSQGFGLNTEAFF. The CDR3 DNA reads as TGCGCCAGCAGCCAAGGTTTCGGCTTGAACACTGAAGCTTTCTTT.

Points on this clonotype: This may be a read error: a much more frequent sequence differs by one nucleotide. The CDR3 DNA reads as TGTGCCACCAGTGACAGGGGCGCCCAACGGGAGACCCAGCACTTC. Its protein product is CATSDRGAQRETQHF. The genes are TRBV24-1 and TRBJ2-5, with D perhaps given as TRBD1 or TRBD2 (6 bases each). CDR1 KGHDR and CDR2 SFDVKD come from the germline V gene. This CDR3 contains 15 residues.

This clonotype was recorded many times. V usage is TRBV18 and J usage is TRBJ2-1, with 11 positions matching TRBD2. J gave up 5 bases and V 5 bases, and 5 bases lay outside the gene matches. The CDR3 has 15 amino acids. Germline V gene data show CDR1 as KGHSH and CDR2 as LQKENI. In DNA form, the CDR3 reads TGTGCCAGCTCATCCGGACTAGCGGGCCACAATGAGCAGTTCTTC. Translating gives CASSSGLAGHNEQFF.

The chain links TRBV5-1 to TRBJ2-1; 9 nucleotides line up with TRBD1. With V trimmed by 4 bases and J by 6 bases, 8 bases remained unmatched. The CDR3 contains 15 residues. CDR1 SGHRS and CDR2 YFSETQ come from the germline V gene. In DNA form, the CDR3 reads TGCGCCAGCAGCGACGGACAGGGGAATCGCAATGAGCAGTTCTTC. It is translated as CASSDGQGNRNEQFF. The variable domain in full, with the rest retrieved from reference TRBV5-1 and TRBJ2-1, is KAGVTQTPRYLIKTRGQQVTLSCSPISGHRSVSWYQQTPGQGLQFLFEYFSETQRNKGNFPGRFSGRQFSNSRSEMNVSTLELGDSALYLCASSDGQGNRNEQFFGPGTRLTVL.

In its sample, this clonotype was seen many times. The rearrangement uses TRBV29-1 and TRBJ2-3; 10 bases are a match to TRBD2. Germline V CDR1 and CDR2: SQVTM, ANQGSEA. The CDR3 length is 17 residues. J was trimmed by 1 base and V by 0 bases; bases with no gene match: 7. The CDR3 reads CSVEDPGLAVRTDTQYF. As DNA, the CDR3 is TGCAGCGTTGAAGATCCCGGACTAGCGGTTCGCACAGATACGCAGTATTTT.

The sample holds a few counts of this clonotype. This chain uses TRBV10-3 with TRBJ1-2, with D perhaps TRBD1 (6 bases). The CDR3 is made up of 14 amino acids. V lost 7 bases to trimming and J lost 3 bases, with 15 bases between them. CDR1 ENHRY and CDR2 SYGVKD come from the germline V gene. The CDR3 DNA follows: TGTGCCATCAAACCCGCAGGGGCAGACTATGGCTACACCTTC. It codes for CAIKPAGADYGYTF.

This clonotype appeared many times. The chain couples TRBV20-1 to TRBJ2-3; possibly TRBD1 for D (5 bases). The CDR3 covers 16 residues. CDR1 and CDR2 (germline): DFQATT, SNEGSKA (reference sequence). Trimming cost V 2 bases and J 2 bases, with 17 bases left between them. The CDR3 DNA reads TGCAGTGCTAGATTACAGGACACCAGGACCACAGATACGCAGTATTTT. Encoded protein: CSARLQDTRTTDTQYF.

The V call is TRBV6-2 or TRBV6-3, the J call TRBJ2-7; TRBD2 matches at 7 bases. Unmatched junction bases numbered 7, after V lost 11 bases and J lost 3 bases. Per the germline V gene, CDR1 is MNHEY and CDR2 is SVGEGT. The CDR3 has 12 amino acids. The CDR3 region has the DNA TGTGCCGGGAGGGGCGGGAGCTACGAGCAGTACTTC. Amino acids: CAGRGGSYEQYF.

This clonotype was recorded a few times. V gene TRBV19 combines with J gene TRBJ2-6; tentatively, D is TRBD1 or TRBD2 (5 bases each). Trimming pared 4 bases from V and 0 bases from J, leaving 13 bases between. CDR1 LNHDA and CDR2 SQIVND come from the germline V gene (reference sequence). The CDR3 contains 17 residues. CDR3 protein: CASSRDGFSSGANVLTF. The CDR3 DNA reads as TGTGCCAGTAGTAGGGACGGATTCAGCTCTGGGGCCAACGTCCTGACTTTC.

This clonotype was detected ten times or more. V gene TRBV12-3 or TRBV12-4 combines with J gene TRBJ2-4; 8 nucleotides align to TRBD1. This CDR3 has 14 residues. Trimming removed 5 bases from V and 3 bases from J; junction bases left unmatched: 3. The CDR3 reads CASSQGAVKNIQYF. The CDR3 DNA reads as TGTGCCAGCAGTCAGGGGGCCGTCAAAAACATTCAGTACTTC.

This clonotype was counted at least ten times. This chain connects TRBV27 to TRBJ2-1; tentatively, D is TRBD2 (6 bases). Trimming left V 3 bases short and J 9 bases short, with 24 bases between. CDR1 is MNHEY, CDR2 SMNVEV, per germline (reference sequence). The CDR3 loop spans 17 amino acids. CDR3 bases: TGTGCCAGCAGTTTGGTTATAGGGATAGCGGAGCCCGGTGAGCAGTTCTTC. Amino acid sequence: CASSLVIGIAEPGEQFF.

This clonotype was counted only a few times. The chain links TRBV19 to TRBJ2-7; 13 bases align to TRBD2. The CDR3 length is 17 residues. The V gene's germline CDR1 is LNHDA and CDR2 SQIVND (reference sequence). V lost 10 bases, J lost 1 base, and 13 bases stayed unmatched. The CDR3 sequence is CAILDALTSGGSYEQYV. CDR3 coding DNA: TGTGCCATCTTAGACGCCTTGACTAGCGGGGGGTCCTACGAGCAGTACGTC.

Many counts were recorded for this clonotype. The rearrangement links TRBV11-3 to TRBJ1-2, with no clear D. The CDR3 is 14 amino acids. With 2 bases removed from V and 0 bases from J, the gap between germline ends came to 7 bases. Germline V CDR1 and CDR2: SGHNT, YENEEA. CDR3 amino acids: CASSLNSANYGYTF. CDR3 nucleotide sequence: TGTGCCAGCAGCTTAAACTCCGCTAACTATGGCTACACCTTC. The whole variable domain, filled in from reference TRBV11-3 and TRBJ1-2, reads EAGVVQSPRYKIIEKKQPVAFWCNPISGHNTLYWYLQNLGQGPELLIRYENEEAVDDSQLPKDRFSAERLKGVDSTLKIQPAELGDSAVYLCASSLNSANYGYTFGSGTRLTVV.

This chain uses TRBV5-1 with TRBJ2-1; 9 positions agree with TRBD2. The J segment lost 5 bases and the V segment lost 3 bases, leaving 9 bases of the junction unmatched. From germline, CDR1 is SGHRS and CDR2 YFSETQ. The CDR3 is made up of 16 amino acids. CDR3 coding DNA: TGCGCCAGCAGCTGGGGAAGCGGGAGGATTAACAATGAGCAGTTCTTC. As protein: CASSWGSGRINNEQFF.

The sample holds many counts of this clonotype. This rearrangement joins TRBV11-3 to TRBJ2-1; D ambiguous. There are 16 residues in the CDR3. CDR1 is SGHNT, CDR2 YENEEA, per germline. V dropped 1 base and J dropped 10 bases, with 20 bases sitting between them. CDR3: CASSLGAPLTNVEQFF. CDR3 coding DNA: TGTGCCAGCAGCTTAGGGGCACCACTTACCAATGTCGAGCAGTTCTTC.

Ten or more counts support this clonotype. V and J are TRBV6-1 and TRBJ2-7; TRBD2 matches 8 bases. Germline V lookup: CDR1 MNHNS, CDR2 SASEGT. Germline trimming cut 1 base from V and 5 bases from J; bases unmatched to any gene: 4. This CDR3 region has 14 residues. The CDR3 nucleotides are TGTGCCAGCAGTGAAGTCGGGAGGGCCAACGAGCAGTACGTC. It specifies CASSEVGRANEQYV.

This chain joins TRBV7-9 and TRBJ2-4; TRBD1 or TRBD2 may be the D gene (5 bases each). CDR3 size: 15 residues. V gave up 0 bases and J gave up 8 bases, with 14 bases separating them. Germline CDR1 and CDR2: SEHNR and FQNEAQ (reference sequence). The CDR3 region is CASSLALGERDIQYF. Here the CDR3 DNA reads TGTGCCAGCAGCTTAGCGTTAGGGGAGAGAGACATTCAGTACTTC.